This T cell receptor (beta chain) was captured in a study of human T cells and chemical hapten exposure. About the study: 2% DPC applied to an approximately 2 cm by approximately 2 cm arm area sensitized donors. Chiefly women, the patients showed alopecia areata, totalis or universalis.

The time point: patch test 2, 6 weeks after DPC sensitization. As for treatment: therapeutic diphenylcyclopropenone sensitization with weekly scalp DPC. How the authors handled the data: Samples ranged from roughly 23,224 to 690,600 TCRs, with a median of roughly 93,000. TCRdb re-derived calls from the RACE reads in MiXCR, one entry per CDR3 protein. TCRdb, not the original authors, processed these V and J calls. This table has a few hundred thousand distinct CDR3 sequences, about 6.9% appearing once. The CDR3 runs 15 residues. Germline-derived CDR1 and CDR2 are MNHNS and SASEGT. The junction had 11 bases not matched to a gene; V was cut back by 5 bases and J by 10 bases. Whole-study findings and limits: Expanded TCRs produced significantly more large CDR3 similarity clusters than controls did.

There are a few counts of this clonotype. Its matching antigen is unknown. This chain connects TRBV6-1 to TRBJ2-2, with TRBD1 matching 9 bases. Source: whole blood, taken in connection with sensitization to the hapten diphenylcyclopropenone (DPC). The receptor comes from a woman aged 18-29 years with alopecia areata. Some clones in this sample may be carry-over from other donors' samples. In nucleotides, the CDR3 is TGTGCCAGCAGTTCCGGGACAGGGTTTTCTGCGGAGCTGTTTTTT. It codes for CASSSGTGFSAELFF.